The present T cell receptor (beta chain) was sequenced within a study of cytomegalovirus exposure and HLA in healthy donors (dated by TCRdb to about 2017). Turning to the overall study: According to an earlier analysis of a few hundred of the donors, roughly 180 million T cells yielded roughly 100 million unique TCR beta sequences and approximately 280 Gb of sequence data. An early release covering 550 to 700 HLA-typed donors comprised about 300 gigabases of sequencing data and tens of millions of unique TCR sequences. Among the roughly 400 genotyped donors, approximately 76% belonged to the genetic ancestry cluster associated with self-reported Caucasian donors. The study aimed to test whether cataloging public T cell receptors could reveal signatures of past pathogen exposure. The study profiled the T cell repertoires of fewer than 850 subjects by immunosequencing and related them to cytomegalovirus serostatus. Besides the first cohort of 666 subjects, a separate validation cohort made up of 120 or so different subjects was used. To predict cytomegalovirus infection status, the study combined high-throughput TCR immunosequencing, statistical association of individual TCRs with disease status, and machine learning. In a later analysis, previously published TCR beta repertoires from about 640 donors were re-analyzed and high-resolution HLA genotyping was added so that TCR occurrence patterns could be studied. In the later analysis, no new phenotypic data were used to find candidate immune exposures; instead, reliance was placed on TCR beta sequences and their occurrence across donors. In an earlier analysis of 587 of the donors, high-throughput TCR beta sequencing was used to judge whether each TCR beta V gene segment behaved as functional or pseudogenic. Donor age, sex, ethnicity and CMV serostatus were collected together with the repertoire data. In a later genetic analysis, genome-wide SNP genotypes for about 65% of the roughly 670 donors were used, and that subset was treated as a discovery cohort. Every discovery cohort repertoire had been produced on one sequencing platform. Both class I and class II loci were covered by HLA typing, at four-digit resolution. The number of typed donors differed by locus: about 620-640 for A, B, C, DRB1 and DQB1; 500 to 550 for DQA1; 606 for DPA1; and 450 to 480 for DPB1. About five DR-DQ haplotypes were handled as single units for association and clustering because linkage in the cohort was strong. On average, around 240,000 unique TCR beta nucleotide sequences were sequenced per donor among 350 to 400 genotyped donors of the cohort, with roughly 20% of those sequences being non-productive. What the work shows at the level of the full study, not this receptor alone: A later analysis found that most CMV-associated TCR beta chains appeared HLA-restricted, with HLA associations seemingly driven largely by CMV exposure. HLA typing was unavailable for some donors at each locus, so association tests used only the typed subset. When HLA alleles, especially DR and DQ, strongly co-occurred, attributing TCR associations to individual alleles was difficult. Three of the identified cytomegalovirus-associated TCR beta chains were confirmed in vitro to be specific for cytomegalovirus antigens. The study gave a list of some 150 TCR beta chains associated with cytomegalovirus. A later analysis associated about 18,000 TCR beta sequences with specific HLA alleles at a false discovery rate of 0.05. Linkage disequilibrium might explain the correlated functional status among segregating V segments, but an unknown experimental factor could not be excluded. In this cohort, only TCR beta chains were sequenced, and detectable features were limited by the absence of alpha or paired-chain data. According to a later analysis, TCR association rates differed among HLA loci, with DRB1 alleles showing the most associated TCRs and HLA-C alleles showing the fewest. Some IMGT-functional V segments, including TRBV6-2 and TRBV6-3, could not be distinguished by the 87-base-pair reads and were therefore excluded. In an earlier analysis of some 550 of the donors, most TCR beta V segments were observed in productive rearrangements about 87% or about 30% of the time, broadly matching IMGT annotations. An association between a missense DCLRE1C variant and V-gene and J-gene trimming of TCR beta chains was found in a later genetic analysis and replicated in an independent cohort. A group of highly shared sequence variants was considered likely to be a technical artifact of the sequencing pipeline. Because counts were too low, seventeen rarely observed V segments, including chromosome 9 orphons, were excluded from the earlier analysis of 587 of the donors. In a later analysis, HLA-associated TCR beta chains showed more clonal expansion and lower generation probabilities than non-associated chains that were equally common. A later genetic analysis reported fewer N-insertions in productive TCRs among donors in an Asian-associated ancestry cluster than the approximately 700-donor mean. It was suggested by the authors that the approach could potentially be generalized to other disease states and immunological phenotypes. Most TCR sequences were seen in very few donors, while some public TCRs were found in many individuals. A further reported finding was that TCR beta sequences accurately predicted the HLA-A and HLA-B alleles for most subjects in the first cohort. The only immune exposure information available for the cohort was CMV serostatus. Several of the top co-occurrence clusters appeared to be linked to parvovirus B19, influenza, CMV and Epstein-Barr virus, according to a later analysis. The classifier was reported to diagnose cytomegalovirus status with high specificity and sensitivity in both the original cohort and the validation cohort. Roughly uniform sequencing depth across donors was assumed in presence/absence analyses, although this assumption may not hold.

In total, 500 to 700 healthy bone marrow donors made up the cohort. At the time of sampling, every cohort member was nominally healthy, though immune exposures that went unrecorded were likely present. The donor tested CMV seronegative and was one of the 352 seronegative cohort members. Each donor provided a peripheral blood sample, and peripheral blood mononuclear cells were used for TCR beta sequencing. Genomic DNA was extracted from the blood cell samples with the Qiagen DNeasy Blood Extraction Kit. The library was prepared using the immunoSEQ multiplex PCR assay. A mixture of 60 forward primers for TCR Vbeta segments and 13 reverse primers for TCR Jbeta segments was used in the multiplex PCR. The CDR3 region of rearranged TCR beta genes was amplified from genomic DNA with a multiplex PCR assay. Amplified TCR beta libraries were sequenced as 87-base-pair reads on the Illumina HiSeq System. In the source study's methods: A later analysis tallied tens of millions of unique TCR beta chains across the 666 repertoires, and some 12 million of those chains were shared by two or more donors. Raw reads were error-corrected and collapsed into unique sequences with a nearest-neighbor algorithm that merged closely related sequences to remove PCR and sequencing errors. To assign V, D and J gene segments, CDR3 sequences were aligned to IMGT reference sequences. Each retained sequence needed at least a six-nucleotide match to both a V gene segment and a J gene segment. A rearrangement was called productive if the CDR3 had no stop codons and remained in frame with V and J, and every other rearrangement was called non-productive. Following IMGT convention, CDR3 was defined as the stretch from the second conserved V-encoded cysteine up to the conserved J-encoded phenylalanine. The earlier analysis of about 620 of the donors excluded sequences that lacked an unambiguous match to a single V gene segment. In an earlier analysis of more than 500 of the donors, a V segment was called functional when productive rearrangements were above 56.7%, and segregating when the standard deviation between donors exceeded 5%. A statistical classification framework was developed to diagnose cytomegalovirus status using the catalog of TCR beta chain sequences. V and J gene assignment, in a later analysis, came from comparing TCR nucleotide sequences with IMGT/GENE-DB human TR gene sequences. In a later analysis, CDR3 sequences and most-parsimonious VDJ recombination scenarios were assigned using the TCRdist pipeline. A later analysis defined each TCR beta chain by its CDR3 amino acid sequence plus V-gene family, and excluded reads lacking a unique V-gene family. In a later analysis, 550 to 650 highly shared, low-generation-probability nucleotide sequences were removed to address suspected cross-contamination and a sequencing artifact. In a later analysis, a clonal expansion index was calculated for each public chain from normalized within-repertoire ranks of inferred template counts. Generation probabilities in a later analysis came from a VDJ recombination model fitted to out-of-frame rearrangements, and those results were checked against IGoR. In a later analysis, TCR-TCR, TCR-HLA and TCR-CMV co-occurrence was scored with hypergeometric tests, and a repertoire-size bias correction was applied to TCR pairs. False discovery rates were estimated in a later analysis by permuting HLA or CMV assignments 20 times. In a later analysis, co-occurring TCRs were grouped with DBSCAN, and TCRdist sequence similarity was added when clustering was performed within HLA-allele-positive subsets. For co-occurrence clustering, repertoires with fewer than 30,000 or more than 120,000 public chains were excluded, along with a handful of repertoires with anomalous nucleotide sharing. TCRdb holds this immuneACCESS table with in-frame rearrangements only. Some clones are missing; in checked studies, unresolved V genes explain under half, and the rest has no known cause. V and J calls and clone size are given by that table; D and trimming were obtained from the DNA. The sample table records approximately 180,000 clones; approximately 78% of these occur just once. Of the sample, 1.5% to 2% is held by the ten largest clones.

As regards this clone: The target of this receptor is not known. No quality values exist for individual bases; no much larger clone is one base distant.

CDR1 and CDR2 are drawn from the germline V gene (reference sequence): GTSNPN, SVGIG. From the cysteine through the phenylalanine, the CDR3 covers 12 amino acids. Just CDR3 DNA is preserved here, 36 bases in frame from base 1. V was cut back by 5 bases and J by 4 bases, leaving a gap of 9 bases between them. The sample consisted of PBMCs. The chain is encoded by TRBV30 joined to TRBJ1-3; a tentative D call is TRBD1 (6 bases match). The receptor was isolated from a woman aged 18 to 35 in good health and CMV-seronegative. Here is the DNA: TGTGCCTGGGCCAGGGGCGGAAACACCATATATTTT. This is translated as CAWARGGNTIYF.